A single sample is the source of the 10 T cell receptor beta chains below, sequenced in a study of Tregs in tolerant kidney transplant recipients. Related graft donors supplied nonmyeloablative bone marrow transplants, and mixed chimerism was transient. Sequencing used immunoSEQ multiplex PCR; TCRdb keeps in-frame clones, though not all of them. Of 80,000 or so clones listed, more than 85% are singletons. Material: CD4+ T cells from blood (PBMCs), obtained 24 months after the transplant. The receptor set was obtained from a human patient who received a combined kidney and bone marrow transplant. Some T cells may have originated in the graft donor.

The genes are TRBV5-1 and TRBJ2-7, with a tentative D call TRBD1 (6 bases). The ends were cut back, 4 bases at V and 1 base at J, with 9 bases in the middle. The CDR3 covers 13 residues. Germline CDR1 SGHRS, CDR2 YFSETQ. The CDR3 loop is CASSGRGSYEQYF. The CDR3 DNA reads as TGCGCCAGCAGCGGCAGGGGTTCCTACGAGCAGTACTTC.

The chain uses TRBV29-1 and TRBJ2-1, with 7 bases fitting TRBD2. The germline CDR1 and CDR2 sequences are SQVTM and ANQGSEA. The ends lost 6 bases at V and 12 bases at J; junction bases unmatched: 8. The CDR3 is 11 amino acids. As DNA, the CDR3 is TGCAGCGTCCTCCGGACTAGTAGGCAGTTCTTC. This codes for CSVLRTSRQFF.

V and J are TRBV7-8 and TRBJ2-1; 11 bases agree with TRBD2. Germline CDR1 SGHVS, CDR2 FQNEAQ. The CDR3 spans 16 residues. V was pared by 4 bases and J by 5 bases, with 7 bases of the junction left unmatched. The CDR3 nucleotides read TGTGCCAGCAGCTCGGGGACTAGCGGACAAGACAATGAGCAGTTCTTC. Residues: CASSSGTSGQDNEQFF.

The gene calls are TRBV7-8 and TRBJ1-1, with D possibly matching TRBD1 (6 bases). Between the trimmed V and J ends, which lost 5 bases and 10 bases, there was a span of 20 bases. This CDR3 is 14 amino acids long. Germline V gene data show CDR1 as SGHVS and CDR2 as FQNEAQ. The CDR3 loop is CASSPEQGGRGAFF. The CDR3 coding sequence is TGTGCCAGCAGCCCAGAACAGGGAGGGCGGGGAGCTTTCTTT.

V usage is TRBV7-9 and J usage is TRBJ2-1; 7 nucleotides match TRBD1. The CDR3 consists of 14 residues. The germline CDR1 and CDR2 sequences are SEHNR and FQNEAQ (reference sequence). Germline trimming cut 5 bases from V and 3 bases from J; bases unmatched to any gene: 4. The CDR3 is CASSPRDSYNEQFF. The DNA of the CDR3 is TGTGCCAGCAGCCCACGGGACAGCTACAATGAGCAGTTCTTC.

This clone was found once. The chain carries TRBV19 and TRBJ2-7; possible D gene TRBD2, 6 bases. The germline V and J ends were trimmed by 3 bases and 6 bases, with 18 bases remaining between them. Germline assignment: CDR1 LNHDA and CDR2 SQIVND (reference sequence). The CDR3 sequence is 15 residues long. As DNA, the CDR3 is TGTGCCAGTAGTATTGCCCCATCGGGGGTAGCCGAGCAGTACTTC. Amino acids: CASSIAPSGVAEQYF.

J is TRBJ2-3 and V is TRBV6-1, with TRBD1 identical over 7 bases. CDR1 is MNHNS, CDR2 SASEGT, per germline. The CDR3 sequence is 15 residues long. Trimming at V came to 8 bases and at J to 2 bases, leaving 10 bases not matched to a gene. The CDR3, as DNA: TGTGCCAGCTCGTTTACAGGGGAATACACAGATACGCAGTATTTT. Encoded protein: CASSFTGEYTDTQYF.

This clone has just one count. V is TRBV14 and J is TRBJ2-7; D might be TRBD1 (5 bases). Trimming took 7 bases from V and 4 from J, leaving 14 bases between them. CDR1 SGHDN and CDR2 FVKESK come from the germline V gene. The CDR3 has 13 residues. The CDR3 DNA sequence: TGTGCCAGCAATAAGGGGCAGGGTTACGAGCAGTACTTC. Encoded protein: CASNKGQGYEQYF.

The V call is TRBV15, the J call TRBJ1-5; maybe TRBD1 (5 bases). The CDR3 spans 19 residues. The V end lost 3 bases, the J end lost 0 bases, and 21 bases lay between the germline ends. Germline CDR1 and CDR2: LNHNV and YYDKDF (reference sequence). This CDR3 is CATSRSRERHLYSNQPQHF. The CDR3 DNA follows: TGTGCCACCAGCAGGTCCAGGGAACGCCATCTCTATAGCAATCAGCCCCAGCATTTT.

This rearrangement joins TRBV4-1 to TRBJ2-7; D might be TRBD2 (5 bases). Deletions cut 0 bases from V and 1 base from J, with 16 bases between. Germline V CDR1 and CDR2: MGHRA, YSYEKL. The CDR3 covers 17 residues. The CDR3 sequence: CASSQDSSGLTSYEQYF. CDR3 DNA: TGCGCCAGCAGCCAAGATAGTTCCGGACTCACATCCTACGAGCAGTACTTC.